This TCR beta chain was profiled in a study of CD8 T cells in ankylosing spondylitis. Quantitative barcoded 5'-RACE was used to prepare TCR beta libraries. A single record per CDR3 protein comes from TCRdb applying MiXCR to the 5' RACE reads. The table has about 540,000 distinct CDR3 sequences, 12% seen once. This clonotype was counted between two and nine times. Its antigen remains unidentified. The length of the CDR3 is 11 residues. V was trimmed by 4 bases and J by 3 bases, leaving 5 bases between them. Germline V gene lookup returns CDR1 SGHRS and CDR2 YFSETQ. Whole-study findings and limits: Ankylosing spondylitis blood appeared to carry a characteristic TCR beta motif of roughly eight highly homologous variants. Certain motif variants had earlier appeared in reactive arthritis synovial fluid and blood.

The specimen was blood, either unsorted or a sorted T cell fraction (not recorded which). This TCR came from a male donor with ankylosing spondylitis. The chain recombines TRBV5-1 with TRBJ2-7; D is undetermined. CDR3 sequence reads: CASSTHYEQYF. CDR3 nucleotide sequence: TGCGCCAGCAGCACCCACTACGAGCAGTACTTC.